Presented here are 30 T cell receptor beta chains from one specimen sequenced in a study of CD8+CD57+ T cells in acquired aplastic anemia. The use of genomic DNA as template underpinned the TCR beta VDJ and CDR3 profiling. TCRdb re-called the reads with MiXCR, one entry per CDR3 protein. The sample comprises about 120,000 distinct CDR3 sequences, over 55% of which are singletons, and roughly 28% rests with the top ten. Those patients picked for sequencing had displayed CD8+CD57+ cell expansion on flow cytometry. The material sequenced was sorted CD4+, CD8+, or CD8+CD57+ T cells (not recorded which) from PBMCs. These receptors came from a human donor with aplastic anemia.

The V gene is TRBV10-3, the J gene TRBJ1-1; TRBD1 matches at 7 bases. Trimming cost V 4 bases and J 6 bases; bases outside gene matches: 8. The CDR3 has 14 amino acids. Germline CDR1 and CDR2: ENHRY and SYGVKD. CDR3 sequence (DNA): TGTGCCATCAGTGGAGACAGGGCCGGGTCTGAAGCTTTCTTT. It yields the protein CAISGDRAGSEAFF.

This chain joins TRBV7-2 and TRBJ1-5, with D possibly being TRBD1 (5 bases). The V end was cut by 2 bases, the J end by 2 bases, with 10 bases between. This CDR3 region has 15 residues. Germline values: CDR1 SGHTA, CDR2 FQGNSA. CDR3 in amino acids: CASSLIWGGNQPQHF. The CDR3 nucleotides are TGTGCCAGCAGCTTAATATGGGGCGGCAATCAGCCCCAGCATTTT. Full variable domain (missing parts from reference TRBV7-2 and TRBJ1-5): GAGVSQSPSNKVTEKGKDVELRCDPISGHTALYWYRQSLGQGLEFLIYFQGNSAPDKSGLPSDRFSAERTGGSVSTLTIQRTQQEDSAVYLCASSLIWGGNQPQHFGDGTRLSIL.

The sample holds a few counts of this clonotype. This sequence joins TRBV28 and TRBJ1-1; no clear D. The CDR3 spans 16 residues. The germline V and J ends were trimmed by 5 bases and 0 bases, with 16 bases remaining between them. Per germline, CDR1 MDHEN and CDR2 SYDVKM. The CDR3 DNA is TGTGCCAGCAGTCTAGCGATGTCGGGGATGAACACTGAAGCTTTCTTT. This gives the protein CASSLAMSGMNTEAFF.

Here the CDR3 DNA reads TGTGCCACCAGTGATCCGGGGACAGGGTGGGGCTACACCTTC. This gives the protein CATSDPGTGWGYTF. This chain connects TRBV24-1 to TRBJ1-2; TRBD1 aligns across 9 bases. Trimming took 3 bases from V and 8 from J; bases not matched to a gene: 6. CDR1 is KGHDR, CDR2 SFDVKD, per germline. The CDR3 has 14 residues.

This clonotype showed up just a few times. The chain joins TRBV24-1 to TRBJ1-5; D remains ambiguous. The CDR3 has 13 amino acids. Germline-derived CDR1 and CDR2 are KGHDR and SFDVKD. The V end was cut by 10 bases, the J end by 5 bases, with 14 bases between. CDR3 sequence: CATSLRGDQPQHF. In DNA, the CDR3 is TGTGCCACTAGCCTTCGGGGTGATCAGCCCCAGCATTTT.

The rearrangement uses TRBV5-1 and TRBJ2-7, with 11 bases matching TRBD2. Trimming cost V 1 base and J 5 bases; bases outside gene matches: 5. This CDR3 comprises 15 residues. Looked up from germline, CDR1 is SGHRS and CDR2 is YFSETQ. CDR3 coding DNA: TGCGCCAGCAGCTTGACTAGCGGGAGACAGGACGAGCAGTACTTC. Residues: CASSLTSGRQDEQYF.

This clonotype was seen at least ten times. This sequence joins TRBV20-1 and TRBJ2-7, with 7 bases that match TRBD2. The CDR3 is 15 residues long. Losses at the gene ends were 2 bases for V and 6 bases for J; bases not matched to a gene: 13. Germline values: CDR1 DFQATT, CDR2 SNEGSKA (reference sequence). Written as DNA, the CDR3 is TGCAGTGCTAGACTAGCGGATGCGTTGAGCGGCGAGCAGTACTTC. Its protein is CSARLADALSGEQYF.

This chain's CDR3 is CASSLAEIVYEQYF. The CDR3 DNA is TGCGCCAGCAGCTTGGCGGAGATAGTTTACGAGCAGTACTTC. The V and J genes are TRBV5-1 and TRBJ2-7; D gene uncertain. Germline CDR1 is SGHRS and CDR2 is YFSETQ. The V gene lost 0 bases and the J gene lost 4 bases, with 11 bases spanning the gap. CDR3 length: 14 amino acids. Together with reference TRBV5-1 and TRBJ2-7, the CDR3 gives the full variable domain: KAGVTQTPRYLIKTRGQQVTLSCSPISGHRSVSWYQQTPGQGLQFLFEYFSETQRNKGNFPGRFSGRQFSNSRSEMNVSTLELGDSALYLCASSLAEIVYEQYFGPGTRLTVT.

Ten or more counts support this clonotype. The chain is built from TRBV7-9 and TRBJ2-6; D might be TRBD1 or TRBD2, each matching 5 bases. The germline V and J ends were trimmed by 5 bases and 0 bases, with 17 bases remaining between them. This CDR3 contains 18 residues. Germline CDR1 reads SEHNR; CDR2 reads FQNEAQ (reference sequence). The CDR3 loop reads CASSAAGREHSGANVLTF. As DNA, the CDR3 is TGTGCCAGCAGCGCGGCGGGCAGGGAACACTCTGGGGCCAACGTCCTGACTTTC. The entire variable domain, with the rest obtained from reference TRBV7-9 and TRBJ2-6, is as follows: DTGVSQNPRHKITKRGQNVTFRCDPISEHNRLYWYRQTLGQGPEFLTYFQNEAQLEKSRLLSDRFSAERPKGSFSTLEIQRTEQGDSAMYLCASSAAGREHSGANVLTFGAGSRLTVL.

In its sample, this clonotype ranks as medium-sized. The J gene is TRBJ1-6, the V gene TRBV15, with TRBD1 identical over 10 bases. V lost 4 bases to trimming and J lost 7 bases; unmatched junction nucleotides: 7. Germline V gene data show CDR1 as LNHNV and CDR2 as YYDKDF (reference sequence). CDR3 length: 16 residues. CDR3 in DNA: TGTGCCACCAGCATTGGACAGGGGGTCGGCAATTCACCCCTCCACTTT. It specifies CATSIGQGVGNSPLHF.

CDR3 amino acids: CASSSRQFTGELFF. Here the CDR3 DNA reads TGTGCCAGCAGTAGTAGACAGTTCACCGGGGAGCTGTTTTTT. The rearrangement joins TRBV12-3 or TRBV12-4 to TRBJ2-2; a possible D gene is TRBD1 (5 bases). V was shortened by 5 bases and J by 4 bases, with 11 bases between the two germline ends. The CDR3 loop spans 14 amino acids.

The chain recombines TRBV7-9 with TRBJ2-7; TRBD1 matches at 7 bases. From germline, CDR1 is SEHNR and CDR2 FQNEAQ (reference sequence). The V and J ends lost 5 bases and 6 bases, in that order; junction bases with no gene match: 7. The CDR3 is 13 amino acids. The CDR3 loop reads CASSPPTGVEQYF. The CDR3 DNA is TGTGCCAGCAGCCCCCCCACAGGGGTCGAGCAGTACTTC.

The chain is built from TRBV19 and TRBJ2-3; 9 bases are shared with TRBD1. Trimming cost V 1 base and J 3 bases; bases outside gene matches: 2. The CDR3 extends over 15 amino acids. Per germline, CDR1 LNHDA and CDR2 SQIVND (reference sequence). Here the CDR3 reads CASSIVGQGTDTQYF. The CDR3 DNA reads TGTGCCAGTAGTATAGTGGGACAGGGTACAGATACGCAGTATTTT. The complete variable domain, with remaining parts taken from reference TRBV19 and TRBJ2-3, reads DGGITQSPKYLFRKEGQNVTLSCEQNLNHDAMYWYRQDPGQGLRLIYYSQIVNDFQKGDIAEGYSVSREKKESFPLTVTSAQKNPTAFYLCASSIVGQGTDTQYFGPGTRLTVL.

In its sample, this clonotype was seen many times. V and J are TRBV12-3 or TRBV12-4 and TRBJ1-2; no clear D gene. The CDR3 is 15 amino acids. Trimming cost V 6 bases and J 5 bases, with 19 bases left between them. The CDR3 sequence: CASRIWQEEGYGYTF. The CDR3 DNA reads TGTGCCAGCAGAATATGGCAGGAAGAGGGTTATGGCTACACCTTC.

The gene calls are TRBV27 and TRBJ2-1, with a tentative D call TRBD1 (8 bases). Between the trimmed V and J ends, which lost 6 bases and 5 bases, there was a span of 11 bases. Germline CDR1 MNHEY, CDR2 SMNVEV (reference sequence). The CDR3 covers 13 residues. CDR3 region: CASRTGGDNEQFF. In DNA form, the CDR3 reads TGTGCCAGCAGAACAGGGGGGGACAATGAGCAGTTCTTC.

This chain connects TRBV20-1 to TRBJ1-4; D unresolved. V was shortened by 3 bases and J by 5 bases, with 7 bases between the two germline ends. The V gene's germline CDR1 is DFQATT and CDR2 SNEGSKA (reference sequence). The CDR3 contains 12 residues. CDR3: CSASRVNEKLFF. CDR3 DNA sequence: TGCAGTGCTAGTCGGGTAAATGAAAAACTGTTTTTT.

This clonotype was counted only a few times. This sequence joins TRBV7-8 and TRBJ1-2, with no clear D. CDR3 size: 12 residues. V was trimmed by 3 bases and J by 4 bases, leaving 6 bases between them. The germline CDR1 and CDR2 sequences are SGHVS and FQNEAQ. The CDR3 loop is CASSFKGYGYTF. CDR3 in DNA: TGTGCCAGCAGCTTCAAGGGCTATGGCTACACCTTC.

The genes are TRBV25-1 and TRBJ1-1; a weak D match, TRBD1 (5 bases). The V and J ends lost 8 bases and 1 base respectively, with 14 bases between them. This CDR3 contains 14 residues. CDR1 MGHDK and CDR2 SYGVNS come from the germline V gene. The CDR3 region is CASGRDHPNTEAFF. The DNA for the CDR3 is TGTGCCAGCGGTAGGGACCACCCGAACACTGAAGCTTTCTTT.

This rearrangement joins TRBV5-1 to TRBJ2-5; 8 bases are a match to TRBD2. There are 18 residues in the CDR3. V dropped 4 bases and J dropped 4; count of bases not matched to a gene: 18. CDR1 and CDR2 (germline): SGHRS, YFSETQ. CDR3 nucleotide sequence: TGCGCCAGCAGCCTTGGGGGTTTACTAGCGGCTTTGGGAGAGACCCAGTACTTC. Its protein product is CASSLGGLLAALGETQYF.

The chain recombines TRBV7-2 with TRBJ2-7; TRBD2 matches 7 bases. The CDR3 has 15 amino acids. Germline V gene data show CDR1 as SGHTA and CDR2 as FQGNSA. The V gene end was trimmed by 5 bases and the J gene end by 3 bases; junction bases not matched to a gene: 10. CDR3 region: CASSPLAATLYEQYF. The CDR3 nucleotides read TGTGCCAGCAGCCCCCTAGCGGCTACCCTCTACGAGCAGTACTTC.

This clonotype has at least ten counts. The chain links TRBV24-1 to TRBJ2-7, with D perhaps TRBD2 (6 bases). CDR1 and CDR2 from the germline V gene are KGHDR and SFDVKD. The CDR3 has 14 residues. V was clipped by 12 bases and J by 2 bases, with 19 bases between them. CDR3 DNA sequence: TGTGCCGTCTCCGCCCGAGCGGGCCCCTACGAGCAGTACTTC. Protein product: CAVSARAGPYEQYF.

The V gene is TRBV20-1, the J gene TRBJ1-2, with TRBD1 identical over 7 bases. Germline V gives CDR1 DFQATT, CDR2 SNEGSKA (reference sequence). The CDR3 sequence is 15 residues long. The junction had 10 bases not matched to a gene; V was cut back by 2 bases and J by 4 bases. The CDR3 DNA reads TGCAGTGCTAGACCCCTGACAGGGCCCCCCTATGGCTACACCTTC. As protein: CSARPLTGPPYGYTF.

This clonotype turned up a few times. This chain joins TRBV24-1 and TRBJ2-5; the match to TRBD2 covers 9 bases. The CDR3 length is 17 residues. Germline CDR1 KGHDR, CDR2 SFDVKD. Losses at the gene ends were 5 bases for V and 4 bases for J; bases not matched to a gene: 13. The CDR3 coding sequence is TGTGCCACCAGTGGCACTAGCGGGCGAGGTGGGAGAGAGACCCAGTACTTC. As protein: CATSGTSGRGGRETQYF.

The chain couples TRBV20-1 to TRBJ2-3; TRBD2 matches at 11 bases. CDR3 size: 16 residues. V gave up 4 bases and J gave up 6 bases; unmatched junction bases: 12. Germline loops: CDR1 DFQATT, CDR2 SNEGSKA (reference sequence). CDR3 DNA: TGCAGTGCTATTGATCTAGCGGGAGGAGGATTGGATACGCAGTATTTT. This translates into CSAIDLAGGGLDTQYF.

This clonotype has at least ten counts. The chain uses TRBV6-5 and TRBJ2-7; 7 bases are a match to TRBD2. Germline V gene lookup returns CDR1 MNHEY and CDR2 SVGAGI. This CDR3 spans 12 amino acids. Germline trimming cut 6 bases from V and 3 bases from J; bases unmatched to any gene: 2. The CDR3, as DNA: TGTGCCAGCAGAGCGGGGCTCTACGAGCAGTACTTC. It encodes CASRAGLYEQYF.

A few counts support this clonotype. The chain employs TRBV10-3 and TRBJ2-7, with D tentatively TRBD2 (6 bases). The CDR3 runs 16 residues. Germline values: CDR1 ENHRY, CDR2 SYGVKD. Trimming pared 4 bases from V and 4 bases from J, leaving 20 bases between. CDR3 DNA sequence: TGTGCCATCAGTGGGGGGGATCTCGGACTTCTTTACGAGCAGTACTTC. Translating it yields CAISGGDLGLLYEQYF.

The chain uses TRBV2 and TRBJ1-5, with D perhaps matching TRBD1 (5 bases). The V and J ends lost 6 bases and 6 bases respectively, with 15 bases between them. CDR1 is SNHLY, CDR2 FYNNEI, per germline. The CDR3 runs 14 residues. Here the CDR3 DNA reads TGTGCCAGCAGGACGGGGGATCCAGGTCAGCCCCAGCATTTT. Translated, it gives CASRTGDPGQPQHF. Filled out from reference TRBV2 and TRBJ1-5, the complete variable domain reads EPEVTQTPSHQVTQMGQEVILRCVPISNHLYFYWYRQILGQKVEFLVSFYNNEISEKSEIFDDQFSVERPDGSNFTLKIRSTKLEDSAMYFCASRTGDPGQPQHFGDGTRLSIL.

The chain carries TRBV10-2 and TRBJ1-5; 7 bases are a match to TRBD1. V trimming: 6 bases; J trimming: 4 bases; junction bases outside the gene matches: 9. This CDR3 spans 15 amino acids. The germline V gene encodes CDR1 WSHSY and CDR2 SAAADI. CDR3 in amino acids: CASRKQGRGNQPQHF. CDR3 nucleotide sequence: TGCGCCAGCAGGAAACAGGGGAGAGGGAATCAGCCCCAGCATTTT.

The CDR3, as DNA: TGTGCCAGTAGTATATTGGGAGACTACGAGCAGTACTTC. Its protein is CASSILGDYEQYF. The rearrangement joins TRBV19 to TRBJ2-7; TRBD2 is a possible D gene (5 bases). Germline V lookup: CDR1 LNHDA, CDR2 SQIVND (reference sequence). The CDR3 consists of 13 residues. Between the trimmed V and J ends, which lost 2 bases and 3 bases, there was a span of 8 bases. The full variable domain, completed using reference TRBV19 and TRBJ2-7, is DGGITQSPKYLFRKEGQNVTLSCEQNLNHDAMYWYRQDPGQGLRLIYYSQIVNDFQKGDIAEGYSVSREKKESFPLTVTSAQKNPTAFYLCASSILGDYEQYFGPGTRLTVT.

The chain uses TRBV2 and TRBJ2-3; no clear D. Trimming shortened V by 2 bases and J by 8 bases, and 8 bases separated the two germline ends. This CDR3 has 12 residues. Germline CDR1 reads SNHLY; CDR2 reads FYNNEI. The CDR3 DNA reads as TGTGCCAGCAGTGAACCAGCCGGTACGCAGTATTTT. Protein product: CASSEPAGTQYF.